Included here is one T cell receptor beta chain sequence, with context. Its antigen is as yet unknown. Researchers ran the PCR with 60 Vbeta and 13 Jbeta primers. Libraries were prepared by immunoSEQ multiplex PCR; TCRdb keeps only in-frame clonotypes and omits some of them. The data show 100,000 to 150,000 clones, roughly 84% seen once. The data stem from a study of cytomegalovirus exposure and HLA in healthy donors. Study conclusions and caveats: The presence/absence work took it that sequencing depth was about the same across donors. Cytomegalovirus status was reportedly diagnosed by the classifier with high specificity and sensitivity.

Germline-derived CDR1 and CDR2 are SGDLS and YYNGEE. The CDR3 covers 17 residues. After removal of 4 bases from V and 1 base from J, the junction contained 8 bases not matched to a gene. Healthy bone marrow donors formed the donor group. This sequence joins TRBV9 and TRBJ2-5, with 12 bases identical to TRBD1. The sequence was obtained from a man aged 45-65 years in good health and CMV-seronegative. Sequences were obtained from PBMCs. CDR3 residues: CASSLSGDRGLQETQYF. In DNA, the CDR3 is TGTGCCAGCAGCCTTTCGGGGGACAGGGGGCTCCAAGAGACCCAGTACTTC. Drawing the rest from reference TRBV9 and TRBJ2-5, the complete variable domain is DSGVTQTPKHLITATGQRVTLRCSPRSGDLSVYWYQQSLDQGLQFLIQYYNGEERAKGNILERFSAQQFPDLHSELNLSSLELGDSALYFCASSLSGDRGLQETQYFGPGTRLLVL.